The text below deals with one TCR beta chain. Its antigen remains unknown. PCR was performed using 60 Vbeta and 13 Jbeta primers. Only in-frame clones appear in the TCRdb table, and some are missing; sequencing was by immunoSEQ multiplex PCR. Of fewer than 85,000 clones listed, around 83% were seen once; the top ten hold approximately 20%. This specimen belongs to a study of cytomegalovirus exposure and HLA in healthy donors. As for the study in general: Roughly 85 million unique TCRs from HLA-typed donors were held in an early release of data. Broader study findings: The records held CMV serostatus as the only immune exposure information. TCR beta chains numbering under 200 were designated cytomegalovirus-associated. Reportedly, diagnosis of cytomegalovirus status by the classifier showed high specificity and sensitivity.

In germline, CDR1 is SGHAT, CDR2 FQNNGV. V shed 1 base and J shed 2 bases, with 9 bases lying between them. The CDR3 runs 15 residues. The TCR sequence derives from a man between 65 and 85 years old in good health and CMV-seropositive. This chain joins TRBV11-2 and TRBJ2-1; D remains ambiguous. The specimen was PBMCs. DNA for the CDR3: TGTGCCAGCAGCTTAGGGCAGGTAACCTACAATGAGCAGTTCTTC. Amino acid sequence: CASSLGQVTYNEQFF.